The 10 T cell receptor beta chains presented below share a single source sample, sequenced in a study of T cells in Graves' hyperthyroidism and ophthalmopathy. Amplification of TCR beta CDR3 regions was performed using RNA transcripts as template. The study used the HTBI primer set for a first-round RT-PCR of the TCR CDR3. Each CDR3 protein is one row after TCRdb ran MiXCR on the multiplex PCR reads. The table records some 570,000 distinct CDR3 sequences, more than 13% of them present only once. Source material: blood. These receptors came from a woman between 18 and 29 years old with Graves' ophthalmopathy.

This clonotype was seen repeatedly, ten times or more. CDR3 residues: CSATGQGVKGNQPQHF. CDR3 DNA: TGCAGTGCCACCGGACAGGGGGTAAAAGGCAATCAGCCCCAGCATTTT. The chain employs TRBV20-1 and TRBJ1-5; TRBD1 aligns across 10 bases. Germline V gene data show CDR1 as DFQATT and CDR2 as SNEGSKA (reference sequence). V gave up 6 bases and J gave up 2 bases; unmatched junction bases: 10. The CDR3 spans 16 residues.

This clonotype was seen a handful of times. The chain combines TRBV11-2 with TRBJ2-7, with D maybe TRBD1 (6 bases). Between the trimmed V and J ends, which lost 3 bases and 2 bases, there was a span of 11 bases. The germline V gene encodes CDR1 SGHAT and CDR2 FQNNGV. The CDR3 is made up of 14 amino acids. The CDR3, as DNA: TGTGCCAGCAGCTTCAGGGGAGCCCCCTACGAGCAGTACTTC. It is translated as CASSFRGAPYEQYF.

This clonotype was seen a handful of times. CDR3 DNA sequence: TGTGCCAGCAGCTCCTATTCGGGACAGCAAGAGACCCAGTACTTC. This sequence encodes CASSSYSGQQETQYF. V usage is TRBV5-4 and J usage is TRBJ2-5; 7 bases are shared with TRBD1. Germline-derived CDR1 and CDR2 are SGHNT and YYREEE (reference sequence). This CDR3 contains 15 residues. The V and J ends lost 3 bases and 2 bases, in that order; junction bases with no gene match: 7.

This clonotype was detected only a few times. This sequence joins TRBV29-1 and TRBJ2-2; 10 bases line up with TRBD1. Germline V gene data show CDR1 as SQVTM and CDR2 as ANQGSEA. Trimming removed 4 bases from V and 4 bases from J; junction bases left unmatched: 12. The CDR3 covers 17 residues. The CDR3 coding sequence is TGCAGCGTTGGCTCCGGGACAGGGGTCTTTGGCACCGGGGAGCTGTTTTTT. This sequence encodes CSVGSGTGVFGTGELFF.

This clonotype was seen only once. The chain links TRBV28 to TRBJ2-3; 11 bases agree with TRBD2. Germline assignment: CDR1 MDHEN and CDR2 SYDVKM. The CDR3 extends over 17 amino acids. V was clipped by 5 bases and J by 3 bases; unmatched bases: 10. CDR3: CASSHRSGRARTDTQYF. In DNA, the CDR3 is TGTGCCAGCAGTCATCGTAGCGGGAGGGCCAGGACAGATACGCAGTATTTT.

V is TRBV4-1 and J is TRBJ1-6; TRBD1 might be the D (6 bases). Trimming took 8 bases from V and 7 from J, leaving 15 bases between them. CDR3 length: 14 amino acids. Per germline, CDR1 MGHRA and CDR2 YSYEKL. The CDR3 is CASSWGGGNSPLHF. CDR3 sequence (DNA): TGCGCCAGCTCTTGGGGGGGCGGCAATTCACCCCTCCACTTT.

This clonotype was seen a few times. The J gene is TRBJ1-5, the V gene TRBV7-9; 9 bases agree with TRBD1. The CDR3 consists of 15 residues. The germline CDR1 and CDR2 sequences are SEHNR and FQNEAQ (reference sequence). V shed 5 bases, J shed 5 bases, and the junction held 7 bases outside the gene matches. This CDR3 reads CASSTGGDRDQPQHF. Here the CDR3 DNA reads TGTGCCAGCAGCACCGGCGGGGACAGGGATCAGCCCCAGCATTTT.

There are many counts of this clonotype. The rearrangement links TRBV12-3 or TRBV12-4 to TRBJ2-1, with a tentative D call TRBD1 (5 bases). This CDR3 contains 15 residues. V was pared by 4 bases and J by 0 bases, with 10 bases between. CDR3 amino acids: CASSSGQVSYNEQFF. The CDR3 DNA is TGTGCCAGCAGTTCAGGGCAGGTCTCCTACAATGAGCAGTTCTTC.

This clonotype showed up many times. This chain uses TRBV7-3 with TRBJ2-5; the match to TRBD1 covers 8 bases. The germline V gene encodes CDR1 SGHTA and CDR2 FQGTGA. Germline trimming cut 5 bases from V and 4 bases from J; bases unmatched to any gene: 6. CDR3 size: 14 residues. The CDR3 bases are TGTGCCAGCAGCCGAGACAGGGGACCAGAGACCCAGTACTTC. It translates to CASSRDRGPETQYF.

This clonotype was counted only a few times. CDR3 nucleotides: TGTGCCAGCAGCTTGCCCAGGGACAATGAAAAACTGTTTTTT. Protein sequence: CASSLPRDNEKLFF. This chain uses TRBV5-8 with TRBJ1-4, with a possible D match to TRBD1 (5 bases). Looked up from germline, CDR1 is SGHTS and CDR2 is YDEGEE. The CDR3 is 14 amino acids. V dropped 1 base and J dropped 5 bases, with 9 bases sitting between them.